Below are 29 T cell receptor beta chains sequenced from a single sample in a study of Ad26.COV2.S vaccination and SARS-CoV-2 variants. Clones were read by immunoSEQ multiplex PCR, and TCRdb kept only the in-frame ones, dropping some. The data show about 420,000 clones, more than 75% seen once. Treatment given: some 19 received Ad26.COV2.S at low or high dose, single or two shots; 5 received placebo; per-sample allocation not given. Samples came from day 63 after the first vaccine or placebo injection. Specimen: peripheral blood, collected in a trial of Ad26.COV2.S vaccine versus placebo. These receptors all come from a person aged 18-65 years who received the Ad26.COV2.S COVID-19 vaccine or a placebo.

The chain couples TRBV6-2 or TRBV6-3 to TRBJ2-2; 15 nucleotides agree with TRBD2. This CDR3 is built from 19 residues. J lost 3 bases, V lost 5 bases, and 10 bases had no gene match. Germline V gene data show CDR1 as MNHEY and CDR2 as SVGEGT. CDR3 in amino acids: CASSPRGLAGGPHTGELFF. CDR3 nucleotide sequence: TGTGCCAGCAGTCCGCGCGGACTAGCGGGGGGGCCTCACACCGGGGAGCTGTTTTTT.

In DNA form, the CDR3 reads TGTGCCAGCAGCTCCAGGGGAGGGGCGGGGACGAATGAGCAGTTCTTC. Translating it yields CASSSRGGAGTNEQFF. This sequence joins TRBV7-3 and TRBJ2-1, with a weak D call TRBD2 (7 bases). The CDR3 runs to 16 residues. The germline CDR1 and CDR2 sequences are SGHTA and FQGTGA. The V end lost 4 bases, the J end lost 7 bases, and 20 bases lay between the germline ends.

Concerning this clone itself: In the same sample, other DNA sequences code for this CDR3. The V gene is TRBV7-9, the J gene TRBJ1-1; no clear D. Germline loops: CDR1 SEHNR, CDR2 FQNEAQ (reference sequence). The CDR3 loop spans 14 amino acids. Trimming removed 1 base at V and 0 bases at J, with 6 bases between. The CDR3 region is CASSLGGMNTEAFF. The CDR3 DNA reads TGTGCCAGCAGCTTAGGAGGGATGAACACTGAAGCTTTCTTT.

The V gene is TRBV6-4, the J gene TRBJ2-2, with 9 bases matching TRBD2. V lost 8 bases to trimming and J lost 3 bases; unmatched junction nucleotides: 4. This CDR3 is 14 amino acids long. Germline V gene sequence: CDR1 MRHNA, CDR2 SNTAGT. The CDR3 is CASSRGGYTGELFF. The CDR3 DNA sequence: TGTGCCAGCTCGCGGGGGGGCTACACCGGGGAGCTGTTTTTT.

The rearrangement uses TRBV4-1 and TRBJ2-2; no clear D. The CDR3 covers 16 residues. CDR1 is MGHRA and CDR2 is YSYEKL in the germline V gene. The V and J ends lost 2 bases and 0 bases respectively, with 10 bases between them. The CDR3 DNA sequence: TGCGCCAGCAGCCAATCCCCCAGTGCGAACACCGGGGAGCTGTTTTTT. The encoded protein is CASSQSPSANTGELFF.

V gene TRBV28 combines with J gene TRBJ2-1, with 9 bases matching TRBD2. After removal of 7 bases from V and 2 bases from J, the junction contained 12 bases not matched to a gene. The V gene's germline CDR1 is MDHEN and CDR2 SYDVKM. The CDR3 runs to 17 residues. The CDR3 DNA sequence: TGTGCCAGCACATCCTGGGGGCTAGCGGGGACCTACAATGAGCAGTTCTTC. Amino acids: CASTSWGLAGTYNEQFF.

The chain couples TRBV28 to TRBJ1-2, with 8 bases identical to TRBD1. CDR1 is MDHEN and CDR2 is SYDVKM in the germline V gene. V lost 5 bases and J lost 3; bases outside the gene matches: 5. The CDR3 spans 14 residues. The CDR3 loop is CASSPRGRYYGYTF. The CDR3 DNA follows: TGTGCCAGCAGTCCCAGGGGGCGCTACTATGGCTACACCTTC.

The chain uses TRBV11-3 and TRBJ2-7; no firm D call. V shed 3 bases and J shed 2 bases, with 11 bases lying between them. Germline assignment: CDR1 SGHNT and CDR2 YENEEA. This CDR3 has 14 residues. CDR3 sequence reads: CASSFSSGPYEQYF. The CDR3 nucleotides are TGTGCCAGCAGCTTCTCATCAGGACCCTACGAGCAGTACTTC. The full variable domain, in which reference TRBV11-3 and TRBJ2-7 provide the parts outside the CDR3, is EAGVVQSPRYKIIEKKQPVAFWCNPISGHNTLYWYLQNLGQGPELLIRYENEEAVDDSQLPKDRFSAERLKGVDSTLKIQPAELGDSAVYLCASSFSSGPYEQYFGPGTRLTVT.

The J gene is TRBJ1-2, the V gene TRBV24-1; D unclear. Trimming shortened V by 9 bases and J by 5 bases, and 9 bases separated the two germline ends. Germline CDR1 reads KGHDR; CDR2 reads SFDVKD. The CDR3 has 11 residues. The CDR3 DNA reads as TGTGCCACCGCGGACCTATATGGCTACACCTTC. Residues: CATADLYGYTF.

In DNA form, the CDR3 reads TGCGCCAGCAGCTTTACAGTAACCTACGAGCAGTACTTC. Its translation: CASSFTVTYEQYF. This sequence joins TRBV5-1 and TRBJ2-7; D remains ambiguous. Germline V gives CDR1 SGHRS, CDR2 YFSETQ. The V end lost 2 bases, the J end lost 2 bases, and 8 bases lay between the germline ends. The CDR3 contains 13 residues.

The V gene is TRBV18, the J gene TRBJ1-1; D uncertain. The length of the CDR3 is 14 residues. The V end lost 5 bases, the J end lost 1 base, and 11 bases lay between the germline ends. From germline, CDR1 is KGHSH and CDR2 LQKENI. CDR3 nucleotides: TGTGCCAGCTCAGGACTTTCAGGGAACACTGAAGCTTTCTTT. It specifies CASSGLSGNTEAFF.

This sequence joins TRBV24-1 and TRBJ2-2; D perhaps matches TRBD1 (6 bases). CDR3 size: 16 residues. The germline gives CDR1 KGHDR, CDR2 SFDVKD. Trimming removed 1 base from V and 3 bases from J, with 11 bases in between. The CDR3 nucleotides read TGTGCCACCAGTGATTTTAACAGGGTCCACACCGGGGAGCTGTTTTTT. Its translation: CATSDFNRVHTGELFF.

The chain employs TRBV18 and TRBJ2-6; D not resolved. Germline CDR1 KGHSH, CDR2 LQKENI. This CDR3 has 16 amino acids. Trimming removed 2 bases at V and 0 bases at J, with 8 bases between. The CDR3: CASSPEGPSGANVLTF. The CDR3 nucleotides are TGTGCCAGCTCACCAGAAGGGCCCTCTGGGGCCAACGTCCTGACTTTC.

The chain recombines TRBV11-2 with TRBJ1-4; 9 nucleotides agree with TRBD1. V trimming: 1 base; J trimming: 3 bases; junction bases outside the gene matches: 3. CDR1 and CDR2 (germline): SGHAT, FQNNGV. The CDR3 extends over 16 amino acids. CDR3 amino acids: CASSLGRQGANEKLFF. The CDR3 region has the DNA TGTGCCAGCAGCTTAGGGAGACAGGGGGCTAATGAAAAACTGTTTTTT.

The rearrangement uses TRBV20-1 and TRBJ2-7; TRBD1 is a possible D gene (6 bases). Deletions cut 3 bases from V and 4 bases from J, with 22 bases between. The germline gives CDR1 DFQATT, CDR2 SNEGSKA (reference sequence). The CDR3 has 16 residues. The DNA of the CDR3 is TGCAGTGCTAGTTCTCGAGGGGGACCACGTTTGTACGAGCAGTACTTC. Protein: CSASSRGGPRLYEQYF.

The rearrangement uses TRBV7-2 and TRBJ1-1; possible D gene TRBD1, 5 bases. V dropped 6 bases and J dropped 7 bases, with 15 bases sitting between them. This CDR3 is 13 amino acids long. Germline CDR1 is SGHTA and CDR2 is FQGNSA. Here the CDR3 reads CASRFRPQGEAFF. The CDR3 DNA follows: TGTGCCAGCAGATTTAGGCCCCAGGGTGAAGCTTTCTTT.

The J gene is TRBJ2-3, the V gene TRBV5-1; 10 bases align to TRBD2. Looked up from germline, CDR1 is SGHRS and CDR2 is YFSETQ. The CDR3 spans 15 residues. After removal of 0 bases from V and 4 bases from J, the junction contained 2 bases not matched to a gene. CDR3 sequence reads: CASSLGLAGSDTQYF. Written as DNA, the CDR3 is TGCGCCAGCAGCTTGGGACTAGCGGGCTCAGATACGCAGTATTTT.

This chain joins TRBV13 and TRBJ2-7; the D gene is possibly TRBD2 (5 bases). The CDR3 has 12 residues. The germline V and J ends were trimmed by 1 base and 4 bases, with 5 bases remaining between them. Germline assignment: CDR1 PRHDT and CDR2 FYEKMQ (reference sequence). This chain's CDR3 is CASSLVAYEQYF. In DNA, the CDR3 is TGTGCCAGCAGCTTAGTAGCGTACGAGCAGTACTTC.

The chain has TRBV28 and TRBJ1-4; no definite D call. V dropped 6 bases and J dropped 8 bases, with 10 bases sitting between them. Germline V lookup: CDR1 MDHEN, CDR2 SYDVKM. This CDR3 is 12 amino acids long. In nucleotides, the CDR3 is TGTGCCAGCAGCCAACGTCTCGAAAAACTGTTTTTT. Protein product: CASSQRLEKLFF.

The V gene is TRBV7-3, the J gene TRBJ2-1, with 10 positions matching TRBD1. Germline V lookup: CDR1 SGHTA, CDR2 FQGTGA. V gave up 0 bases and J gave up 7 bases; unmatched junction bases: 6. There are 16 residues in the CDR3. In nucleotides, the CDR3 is TGTGCCAGCAGCTTAACTTGGGACAGGGGTTTGAATGAGCAGTTCTTC. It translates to CASSLTWDRGLNEQFF.

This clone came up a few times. The CDR3 DNA reads as TGTGCCAGCAGCCGCACGGGGACGCAGTATTTT. It codes for CASSRTGTQYF. The chain employs TRBV6-6 and TRBJ2-3; TRBD2 is a possible D gene (5 bases). The V end was cut by 6 bases, the J end by 9 bases, with 10 bases between. Germline V gene data show CDR1 as MNHNY and CDR2 as SVGAGI (reference sequence). This CDR3 contains 11 residues.

The CDR3 region is CSVAGAEDQPQHF. CDR3 coding DNA: TGCAGCGTTGCAGGGGCTGAAGATCAGCCCCAGCATTTT. J is TRBJ1-5 and V is TRBV29-1, with D possibly TRBD1 on 6 matching bases. This CDR3 has 13 amino acids. Germline-derived CDR1 and CDR2 are SQVTM and ANQGSEA. V lost 4 bases, J lost 5 bases, and 12 bases lay in between. Variable domain in full (rest from reference TRBV29-1 and TRBJ1-5): SAVISQKPSRDICQRGTSLTIQCQVDSQVTMMFWYRQQPGQSLTLIATANQGSEATYESGFVIDKFPISRPNLTFSTLTVSNMSPEDSSIYLCSVAGAEDQPQHFGDGTRLSIL.

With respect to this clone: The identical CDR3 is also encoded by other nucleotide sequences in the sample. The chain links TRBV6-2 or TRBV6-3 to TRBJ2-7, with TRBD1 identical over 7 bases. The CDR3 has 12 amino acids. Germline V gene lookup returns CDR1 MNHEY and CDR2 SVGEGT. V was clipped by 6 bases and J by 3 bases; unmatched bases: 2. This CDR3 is CASSRQGYEQYF. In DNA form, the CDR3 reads TGTGCCAGCAGCCGACAGGGCTACGAGCAGTACTTC.

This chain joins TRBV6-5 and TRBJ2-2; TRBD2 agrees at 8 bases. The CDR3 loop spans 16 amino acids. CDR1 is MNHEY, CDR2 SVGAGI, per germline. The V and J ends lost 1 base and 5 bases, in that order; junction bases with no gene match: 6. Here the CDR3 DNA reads TGTGCCAGCAGTTACTTTAGCGGGACGAGAACCGGGGAGCTGTTTTTT. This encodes CASSYFSGTRTGELFF.

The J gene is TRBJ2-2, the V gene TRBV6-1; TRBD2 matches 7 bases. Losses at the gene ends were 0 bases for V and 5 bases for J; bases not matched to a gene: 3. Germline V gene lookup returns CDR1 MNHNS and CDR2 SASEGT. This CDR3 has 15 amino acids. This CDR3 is CASSEAPLATGELFF. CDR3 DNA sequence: TGTGCCAGCAGTGAAGCTCCACTAGCGACCGGGGAGCTGTTTTTT.

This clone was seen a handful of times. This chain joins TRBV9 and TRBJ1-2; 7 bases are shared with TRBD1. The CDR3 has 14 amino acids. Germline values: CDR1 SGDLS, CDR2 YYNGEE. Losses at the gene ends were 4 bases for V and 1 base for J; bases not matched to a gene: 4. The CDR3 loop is CASSTQGGNYGYTF. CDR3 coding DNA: TGTGCCAGCAGCACCCAGGGGGGTAACTATGGCTACACCTTC. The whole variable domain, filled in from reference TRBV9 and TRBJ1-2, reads DSGVTQTPKHLITATGQRVTLRCSPRSGDLSVYWYQQSLDQGLQFLIQYYNGEERAKGNILERFSAQQFPDLHSELNLSSLELGDSALYFCASSTQGGNYGYTFGSGTRLTVV.

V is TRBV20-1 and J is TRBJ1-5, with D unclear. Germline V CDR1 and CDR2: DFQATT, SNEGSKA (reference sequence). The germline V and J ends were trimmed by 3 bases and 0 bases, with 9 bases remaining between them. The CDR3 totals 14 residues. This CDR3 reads CSASEDLSNQPQHF. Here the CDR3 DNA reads TGCAGTGCTAGTGAAGATCTTAGCAATCAGCCCCAGCATTTT.

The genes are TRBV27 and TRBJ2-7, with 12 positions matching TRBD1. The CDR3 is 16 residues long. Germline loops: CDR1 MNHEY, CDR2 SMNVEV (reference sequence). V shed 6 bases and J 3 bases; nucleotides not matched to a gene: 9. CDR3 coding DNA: TGTGCCAGCAGCCCCGCGGGACAGGGGGCCTTCTACGAGCAGTACTTC. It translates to CASSPAGQGAFYEQYF.

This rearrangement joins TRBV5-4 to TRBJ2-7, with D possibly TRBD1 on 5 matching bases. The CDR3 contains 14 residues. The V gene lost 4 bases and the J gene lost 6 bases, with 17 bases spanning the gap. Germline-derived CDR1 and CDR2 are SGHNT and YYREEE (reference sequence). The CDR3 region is CASSPTARSPEQYF. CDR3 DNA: TGTGCCAGCAGCCCGACAGCCAGGTCACCCGAGCAGTACTTC.